A selection of T cell receptor beta chains follows, all from one sample in a study of shared clonotypes between healthy human individuals. The data were produced by immunoSEQ multiplex PCR, yet TCRdb's version contains in-frame clones alone and is incomplete. The table shows over 2 million clones, with approximately 90% occurring only once. The sample taken for sequencing was naive CD4+ T cells from PBMCs. The receptors stem from a man between 18 and 29 years old in good health. Some clones in this sample may be carry-over from other donors' samples. Each CDR3 is given with its conserved first and last residue. Each record gives: J gene, clone size, V gene, D gene, CDR3 DNA, CDR3 protein. A D gene is named only where the DNA matches it firmly. Part of the rows lack a size; the others show once, few, many or a class for expanded clones.

J: TRBJ2-5
size: .
V: TRBV5-1
D: .
DNA: TGCGCCAGCAGCGGAACAGTGACTAGCCAAGAGACCCAGTACTTC
CDR3: CASSGTVTSQETQYF

J: TRBJ1-3
size: .
V: TRBV30
D: .
DNA: TGTGCCTGGAGTGTTGGCGGTGGTACTGGAAACACCATATATTTT
CDR3: CAWSVGGGTGNTIYF

J: TRBJ1-2
size: .
V: TRBV7-2
D: .
DNA: TGTGCCAGCAGCTTAAAGACTCGCAACTATGGCTACACCTTC
CDR3: CASSLKTRNYGYTF

J: TRBJ1-1
size: once
V: TRBV6-5
D: .
DNA: TGTGCCAGCAGTTTCACGAACCTGAACACTGAAGCTTTCTTT
CDR3: CASSFTNLNTEAFF

J: TRBJ1-2
size: .
V: TRBV6-5
D: .
DNA: TGTGCCAGCGGTTGGGTCGGCCTGGGTGATCGCAAGGGCTACACCTTC
CDR3: CASGWVGLGDRKGYTF

J: TRBJ2-5
size: .
V: TRBV7-9
D: .
DNA: TGTGCCAGCAGCTTGGATTGGCCCACTAGGAAAGAGACCCAGTACTTC
CDR3: CASSLDWPTRKETQYF

J: TRBJ2-7
size: .
V: TRBV28
D: TRBD1
DNA: TGTGCCAGCAGCACTCACAGGGGTATCTCCTACGAGCAGTACTTC
CDR3: CASSTHRGISYEQYF

J: TRBJ1-4
size: .
V: TRBV18
D: .
DNA: TGTGCCAGCTCACCCAACAGAGCTAATGAAAAACTGTTTTTT
CDR3: CASSPNRANEKLFF

J: TRBJ2-1
size: .
V: TRBV7-2
D: .
DNA: TGTGCCAGCAGCAGCCTCGGGAGAACACTGGGGGATGAGCAGTTCTTC
CDR3: CASSSLGRTLGDEQFF

J: TRBJ1-2
size: .
V: TRBV5-6
D: TRBD1
DNA: TGTGCCAGCAGCTCGACAGGGAGTTGGCCCTATGGCTACACCTTC
CDR3: CASSSTGSWPYGYTF

J: TRBJ2-7
size: .
V: TRBV28
D: .
DNA: TGTGCCAGCAGTTTCGGCCAGGGTGTGAAGTACTTC
CDR3: CASSFGQGVKYF

J: TRBJ2-3
size: .
V: TRBV28
D: TRBD2
DNA: TGTGCCAGCAGATTGGGAGTAGCGGACACTAGCGCAGATACGCAGTATTTT
CDR3: CASRLGVADTSADTQYF

J: TRBJ2-2
size: .
V: TRBV5-6
D: TRBD2
DNA: TGTGCCAGCAGCTTGGCCGGGGGGAGGAACACCGGGGAGCTGTTTTTT
CDR3: CASSLAGGRNTGELFF

J: TRBJ2-5
size: .
V: TRBV5-1
D: .
DNA: TGCGCCAGCAGCTTGGTGGGCCCGAGGCGAGAGACCCAGTACTTC
CDR3: CASSLVGPRRETQYF

J: TRBJ2-3
size: .
V: TRBV30
D: TRBD1
DNA: TGTGCCTGGAGCCAAGGGACAGGCGGACCAGATACGCAGTATTTT
CDR3: CAWSQGTGGPDTQYF

J: TRBJ1-4
size: .
V: TRBV6-6
D: .
DNA: TGTGCCAGCAGTTCTTCCACAACTAATGAAAAACTGTTTTTT
CDR3: CASSSSTTNEKLFF

J: TRBJ2-2
size: .
V: TRBV28
D: TRBD2
DNA: TGTGCCAGCAGTTTTGGACTAGCATCTGCCGGGGAGCTGTTTTTT
CDR3: CASSFGLASAGELFF

J: TRBJ2-7
size: .
V: TRBV6-4
D: TRBD1
DNA: TGTGCCAGCAGCGTAACCGGGACAGGGGGTTTC
CDR3: CASSVTGTGGF

J: TRBJ2-3
size: once
V: TRBV27
D: .
DNA: TGTGCCAGCAGTACAAAGCGGATTAGCACAGATACGCAGTATTTT
CDR3: CASSTKRISTDTQYF

J: TRBJ1-1
size: .
V: TRBV10-3
D: TRBD1
DNA: TGTGCCATCAGTCCGTCCGGACAGGGCATGAACACTGAAGCTTTCTTT
CDR3: CAISPSGQGMNTEAFF

J: TRBJ2-2
size: once
V: TRBV7-8
D: .
DNA: TGTGCCAGCAGCGCGCGACAGGCGACCACCGGGGAGCTGTTTTTT
CDR3: CASSARQATTGELFF

J: TRBJ1-2
size: .
V: TRBV5-1
D: TRBD1
DNA: TGCGCCAGCAGCTTGGATTCGGGACAGGGGGCGTCGGGCTACACCTTC
CDR3: CASSLDSGQGASGYTF